Sequencing of this T cell receptor (beta chain) was carried out in a study of OX40 agonist ivuxolimab in advanced cancers. This CDR3 comprises 11 residues. Germline lookup yields CDR1 KGHSH and CDR2 LQKENI. Trimming shortened V by 3 bases and J by 5 bases, and 4 bases separated the two germline ends. Of note for this clone: Its antigen is unknown.

Clones were read by immunoSEQ multiplex PCR, and TCRdb kept only the in-frame ones, dropping some. The sample has about 64,000 clones, around 90% seen once. Findings and limits, study-wide: Expanded clones tended on average to be more numerous among CD8+ T cells than CD4+.

This TCR was sampled from an adult with an advanced solid tumor such as melanoma, head and neck, liver or kidney cancer. The rearrangement uses TRBV18 and TRBJ2-5; no firm D call. The sample consisted of CD4+ or CD8+ T cells sorted from blood, taken in a trial of the OX40 agonist ivuxolimab. The CDR3 region is CASSPGETQYF. In DNA, the CDR3 is TGTGCCAGCTCACCGGGGGAGACCCAGTACTTC.